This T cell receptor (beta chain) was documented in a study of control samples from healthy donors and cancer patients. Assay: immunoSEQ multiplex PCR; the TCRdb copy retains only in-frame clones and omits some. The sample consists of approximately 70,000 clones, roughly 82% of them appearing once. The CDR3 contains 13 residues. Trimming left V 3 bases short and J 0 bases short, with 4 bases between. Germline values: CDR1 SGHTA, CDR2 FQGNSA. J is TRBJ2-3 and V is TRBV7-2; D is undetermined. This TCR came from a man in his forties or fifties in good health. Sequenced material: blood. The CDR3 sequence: CASSFQSTDTQYF. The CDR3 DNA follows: TGTGCCAGCAGCTTCCAGAGCACAGATACGCAGTATTTT.